Shown below are 19 T cell receptor beta chains from a single sample sequenced in a study of blood T cells in healthy people across ages. Together with a sample-barcoded 5' primer, a J-beta primer mix was included in a second PCR lasting roughly 6 to 12 cycles. TCRdb used MiXCR to reprocess the 5' RACE reads, holding one entry per CDR3 protein. The sample holds about 1.6 million distinct CDR3 sequences, around 36% seen once. What was sequenced was blood. These receptors were taken from a young woman in good health.

V usage is TRBV28 and J usage is TRBJ2-5, with TRBD2 matching 10 bases. V lost 9 bases to trimming and J lost 2 bases; unmatched junction nucleotides: 9. Per germline, CDR1 MDHEN and CDR2 SYDVKM. The CDR3 contains 15 residues. DNA for the CDR3: TGTGCCAGTAATAATCGACTAGCGGGTCAAGAGACCCAGTACTTC. Translating gives CASNNRLAGQETQYF.

About this clonotype itself: No DNA is shown, since the ends of the CDR3 on it are uncertain; the CDR3 is the one TCRdb lists. The rearrangement joins TRBV29-1 to TRBJ2-3; the table's D gene call, TRBD2, was not cross checked with the DNA. The germline gives CDR1 SQVTM, CDR2 ANQGSEA. A total of 14 residues make up the CDR3, ends included. The CDR3 spells CSVASGTSGTGEYF.

As regards this clonotype: A much more abundant neighbour one base away suggests this may be a read error. The V call is TRBV7-3, the J call TRBJ2-1; 7 nucleotides agree with TRBD2. The germline CDR1 and CDR2 sequences are SGHTA and FQGTGA. The CDR3 is 12 amino acids. CDR3 nucleotide sequence: TGTGCCGGCAGCACGGGGGGCAATGAGCAGTTCTTC. Residues: CAGSTGGNEQFF.

In its sample, this clonotype was seen a few times. The chain is built from TRBV20-1 and TRBJ2-7, with D perhaps TRBD2 (5 bases). V gave up 5 bases and J gave up 6 bases, with 8 bases separating them. The CDR3 runs 10 residues. The germline V gene encodes CDR1 DFQATT and CDR2 SNEGSKA (reference sequence). The CDR3 DNA is TGCAGTGCTTCCGAGGGCGAGCAGTACTTC. Translated: CSASEGEQYF.

The CDR3 DNA follows: TGTGCCTGGAGCCCACGTCGGGGGGCCATGGGAGAGACCCAGTACTTC. The encoded protein is CAWSPRRGAMGETQYF. The chain joins TRBV30 to TRBJ2-5; a weak D match, TRBD2 (7 bases). Germline loops: CDR1 GTSNPN, CDR2 SVGIG (reference sequence). This CDR3 is 16 amino acids long. Trimming stripped 3 bases from V and 4 bases from J, with 21 bases between. Full variable domain (missing parts from reference TRBV30 and TRBJ2-5): SQTIHQWPATLVQPVGSPLSLECTVEGTSNPNLYWYRQAAGRGLQLLFYSVGIGQISSEVPQNLSASRPQDRQFILSSKKLLLSDSGFYLCAWSPRRGAMGETQYFGPGTRLLVL.

This clonotype was observed a handful of times. The chain links TRBV7-9 to TRBJ2-1; 9 positions agree with TRBD2. Unmatched junction bases numbered 11, after V lost 11 bases and J lost 3 bases. Germline V gene data show CDR1 as SEHNR and CDR2 as FQNEAQ (reference sequence). The CDR3 sequence is 15 residues long. CDR3 sequence: CACTRPSGNYNEQFF. CDR3 coding DNA: TGTGCCTGCACACGCCCTAGCGGGAACTACAATGAGCAGTTCTTC.

This clonotype was detected many times. This rearrangement joins TRBV7-9 to TRBJ2-6; D is possibly TRBD1 (6 bases). The CDR3 spans 15 residues. Germline V lookup: CDR1 SEHNR, CDR2 FQNEAQ (reference sequence). Trimming took off 5 bases at V and 4 bases at J, with 12 bases between the two ends. CDR3 sequence: CASSVQGSGANVLTF. DNA of the CDR3: TGTGCCAGCAGCGTACAGGGTTCCGGGGCCAACGTCCTGACTTTC. The whole variable domain, filled in from reference TRBV7-9 and TRBJ2-6, reads DTGVSQNPRHKITKRGQNVTFRCDPISEHNRLYWYRQTLGQGPEFLTYFQNEAQLEKSRLLSDRFSAERPKGSFSTLEIQRTEQGDSAMYLCASSVQGSGANVLTFGAGSRLTVL.

This clonotype has only a few counts. At one end the junction does not follow the germline gene, possibly because of a read error. The chain combines TRBV18 with TRBJ2-1; a possible D gene is TRBD2 (5 bases). Per germline, CDR1 KGHSH and CDR2 LQKENI. CDR3 length equals 13 residues. The CDR3 loop is CASSPPTREREFF. The CDR3 DNA sequence: TGTGCCAGTTCACCCCCAACGAGGGAAAGGGAGTTCTTC.

The genes are TRBV10-2 and TRBJ2-3; 8 bases are shared with TRBD2. CDR1 and CDR2 (germline): WSHSY, SAAADI. CDR3 length equals 16 residues. V shed 10 bases and J 4 bases; nucleotides not matched to a gene: 16. CDR3 region: CAILFPGTRGSDTQYF. The CDR3 DNA sequence: TGCGCCATCCTATTTCCCGGGACTAGGGGCTCAGATACGCAGTATTTT.

The table lists this clonotype with a few counts. V gene TRBV3-1 combines with J gene TRBJ2-3, with D perhaps matching TRBD2 (6 bases). CDR3 length: 17 amino acids. Germline lookup yields CDR1 LGHDT and CDR2 YNNKEL (reference sequence). Trimming shortened V by 0 bases and J by 4 bases, and 17 bases separated the two germline ends. The CDR3 DNA follows: TGTGCCAGCAGCCAAGATCTCATGGCGGGATCCCCAGATACGCAGTATTTT. Its protein is CASSQDLMAGSPDTQYF.

V and J are TRBV7-8 and TRBJ2-3, with TRBD2 matching 10 bases. J gave up 6 bases and V 0 bases, and 6 bases lay outside the gene matches. This CDR3 comprises 16 residues. CDR1 SGHVS and CDR2 FQNEAQ come from the germline V gene. As DNA, the CDR3 is TGTGCCAGCAGCTTAGCCCTAGCGGGGGAATCTGATACGCAGTATTTT. Amino acid sequence: CASSLALAGESDTQYF.

This sequence joins TRBV5-6 and TRBJ2-7; the match to TRBD2 covers 8 bases. The end of the DNA fits TRBJ2-5 better, so the J call may be wrong. The CDR3 extends over 16 amino acids. Per the germline V gene, CDR1 is SGHDT and CDR2 is YYEEEE. The CDR3 loop reads CASSLTSGGPEGTQYF. The CDR3 DNA reads TGTGCCAGCAGCTTGACTAGCGGAGGCCCAGAGGGGACCCAGTACTTC.

This clonotype was detected a few times. J is TRBJ1-6 and V is TRBV10-3, with TRBD1 matching 7 bases. CDR3 length: 15 residues. The trim removed 0 bases at V and 5 bases at J, leaving 1 base unmatched. Germline assignment: CDR1 ENHRY and CDR2 SYGVKD. CDR3 nucleotide sequence: TGTGCCATCAGTGAGTCGGGACAGAATAATTCACCCCTCCACTTT. Its protein is CAISESGQNNSPLHF.

The rearrangement uses TRBV7-9 and TRBJ2-1, with D perhaps matching TRBD2 (6 bases). The CDR3 is 17 residues long. Germline V gene sequence: CDR1 SEHNR, CDR2 FQNEAQ (reference sequence). V gave up 4 bases and J gave up 6 bases, with 22 bases separating them. This chain's CDR3 is CASSSGWRGITPNEQFF. In DNA, the CDR3 is TGTGCCAGCAGCTCCGGATGGCGGGGCATTACACCCAATGAGCAGTTCTTC.

This clonotype was seen more than once but under ten times. The chain employs TRBV20-1 and TRBJ2-7, with a possible D match to TRBD1 (7 bases). V was shortened by 1 base and J by 4 bases, with 20 bases between the two germline ends. This CDR3 spans 16 amino acids. Germline V gene lookup returns CDR1 DFQATT and CDR2 SNEGSKA (reference sequence). The CDR3 protein is CSARVGGRGSTYEQYF. DNA for the CDR3: TGCAGTGCTAGAGTGGGGGGCAGGGGGTCAACGTACGAGCAGTACTTC.

A few counts support this clonotype. CDR3 amino acids: CSASYRAGDTEAFF. Here the CDR3 DNA reads TGCAGCGCCTCTTACAGGGCCGGGGACACTGAAGCTTTCTTT. The chain joins TRBV29-1 to TRBJ1-1; D is possibly TRBD1 (6 bases). CDR1 and CDR2 (germline): SQVTM, ANQGSEA. V lost 7 bases and J lost 3, with 18 bases in between. This CDR3 comprises 14 residues.

The CDR3 DNA reads TGTGCCAGCAGCTTAGGCCTAAGTCCTGACACAGATACGCAGTATTTT. It encodes CASSLGLSPDTDTQYF. The chain uses TRBV13 and TRBJ2-3, with D unclear. The germline CDR1 and CDR2 sequences are PRHDT and FYEKMQ (reference sequence). The CDR3 covers 16 residues. V shed 0 bases and J shed 2 bases, with 12 bases lying between them.

A note on this clonotype: A single base separates this from a much larger clone, so it may be a read error. V usage is TRBV5-1 and J usage is TRBJ2-5; D unclear. With the DNA end fitting TRBJ2-1 better, the J assignment may be wrong. The CDR3 has 12 residues. Germline V lookup: CDR1 SGHRS, CDR2 YFSETQ. In DNA form, the CDR3 reads TGCGCCAGCAGCGAGACCCAAGAGACCCAGTTCTTC. Translation: CASSETQETQFF.

This clonotype was found a few times. V is TRBV12-3 or TRBV12-4 and J is TRBJ1-2; D is unclear. The length of the CDR3 is 15 residues. Trimming took 7 bases from V and 7 from J, leaving 22 bases between them. The CDR3 here is CASIPGGQHQGGYTF. The CDR3 region has the DNA TGTGCCAGCATCCCAGGAGGGCAGCATCAAGGTGGCTACACCTTC.